The 5 T cell receptor beta chains reported below all come from one sample, sequenced in a study of T cells in localized non-small cell lung cancer. TCRdb keeps only in-frame clones here, not all; method: immunoSEQ multiplex PCR. Among roughly 67,000 clones, around four fifths were seen once, and the ten largest hold less than 15%. Sequenced material: peripheral blood, taken before any cancer treatment. Receptors were obtained from a female donor older than 55 with stage I lung adenocarcinoma.

This rearrangement joins TRBV5-1 to TRBJ2-2; 10 bases align to TRBD1. The germline CDR1 and CDR2 sequences are SGHRS and YFSETQ. There are 18 residues in the CDR3. With 3 bases clipped from V and 1 base from J, the junction kept 9 bases outside the gene matches. The CDR3 region is CASSSHRDRGVNTGELFF. Here the CDR3 DNA reads TGCGCCAGCAGCTCCCACCGGGACAGGGGAGTGAACACCGGGGAGCTGTTTTTT.

V is TRBV14 and J is TRBJ1-1, with D maybe TRBD1 (5 bases). Germline-derived CDR1 and CDR2 are SGHDN and FVKESK. CDR3 size: 15 residues. Trimming stripped 1 base from V and 1 base from J, with 10 bases between. CDR3 residues: CASSQGAGSNTEAFF. As DNA, the CDR3 is TGTGCCAGCAGCCAAGGTGCAGGGTCGAACACTGAAGCTTTCTTT.

V is TRBV4-2 and J is TRBJ2-7, with D hard to call. From germline, CDR1 is LGHNA and CDR2 YNFKEQ. The CDR3 covers 13 residues. V dropped 4 bases and J dropped 6 bases, with 13 bases sitting between them. The CDR3 nucleotides read TGTGCCAGCAGCCCCCGCGAGGATTTCGAGCAGTACTTC. Its protein is CASSPREDFEQYF.

This chain uses TRBV4-2 with TRBJ1-3, with D perhaps TRBD1 (5 bases). The CDR3 is 18 amino acids. Germline-derived CDR1 and CDR2 are LGHNA and YNFKEQ. Trimming removed 4 bases from V and 0 bases from J, with 19 bases in between. The CDR3 DNA follows: TGTGCCAGCAGCCGCCCCCGGGGGTCCTCTCTCTCTGGAAACACCATATATTTT. Translated, it gives CASSRPRGSSLSGNTIYF.

This chain joins TRBV5-1 and TRBJ1-4; possible D gene TRBD1, 6 bases. Trimming left V 8 bases short and J 0 bases short, with 11 bases between. CDR3 length equals 14 residues. Germline V CDR1 and CDR2: SGHRS, YFSETQ. The CDR3 loop reads CASAEGATNEKLFF. The CDR3 nucleotides are TGCGCCAGTGCCGAGGGGGCAACTAATGAAAAACTGTTTTTT.